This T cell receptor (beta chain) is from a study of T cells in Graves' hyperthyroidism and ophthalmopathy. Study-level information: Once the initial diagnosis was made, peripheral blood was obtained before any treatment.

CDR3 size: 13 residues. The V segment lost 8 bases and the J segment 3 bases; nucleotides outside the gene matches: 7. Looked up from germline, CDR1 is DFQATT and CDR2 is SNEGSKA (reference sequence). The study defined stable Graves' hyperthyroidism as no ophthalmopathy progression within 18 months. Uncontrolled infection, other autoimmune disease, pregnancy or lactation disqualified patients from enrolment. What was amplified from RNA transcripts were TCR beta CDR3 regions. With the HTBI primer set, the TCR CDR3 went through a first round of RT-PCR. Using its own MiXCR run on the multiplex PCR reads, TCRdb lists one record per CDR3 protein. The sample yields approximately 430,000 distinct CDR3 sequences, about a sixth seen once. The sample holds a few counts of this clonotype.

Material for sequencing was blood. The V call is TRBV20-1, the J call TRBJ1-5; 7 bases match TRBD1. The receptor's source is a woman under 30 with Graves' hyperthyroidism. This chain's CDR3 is CSTQTGINQPQHF. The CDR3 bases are TGCAGTACCCAGACAGGGATCAATCAGCCCCAGCATTTT.